This T cell receptor beta chain was sequenced during a study of T cell changes during pregnancy in multiple sclerosis. CDR1 and CDR2 (germline): MNHEY, SVGAGI. This CDR3 has 14 residues. V gave up 5 bases and J gave up 3 bases; unmatched junction bases: 3. Sequencing used immunoSEQ multiplex PCR; TCRdb keeps in-frame clones, though not all of them. The repertoire holds 60,000 to 75,000 clones, with 80% to 95% as singletons. This clonotype originated in a female donor with multiple sclerosis, enrolled in a pregnancy study. This sample comprised peripheral blood, obtained in the second trimester of pregnancy. J is TRBJ2-2 and V is TRBV6-5, with 7 nucleotides matching TRBD1. The CDR3 is CASSQGQHTGELFF. The CDR3 DNA sequence: TGTGCCAGCAGTCAGGGACAGCACACCGGGGAGCTGTTTTTT.